The present T cell receptor (beta chain) was sequenced within a study of CD8 T cells in ankylosing spondylitis. General study points: Reported data indicate significant enrichment of disease-linked clones within matched ankylosing spondylitis synovial fluid. Clones linked with disease were CD8+ and fairly uncommon in the peripheral blood. Earlier reports found some motif variants in synovial fluid and blood in reactive arthritis.

Libraries of TCR beta came from quantitative 5'-RACE with molecular barcodes. Using its own MiXCR run on the 5' RACE reads, TCRdb lists one record per CDR3 protein. This sample has 300,000 to 350,000 distinct CDR3 sequences; 14% to 15% occur once, and the top ten carry roughly 1.1%. Trimming left V 2 bases short and J 4 bases short, with 16 bases between. The V gene's germline CDR1 is SGHDT and CDR2 YYEEEE. The CDR3 has 16 amino acids. This clonotype was detected a few times. Its specificity is not known. J is TRBJ2-1 and V is TRBV5-6, with D possibly being TRBD1 (6 bases). Material for sequencing was blood, either unsorted or a sorted T cell fraction (not recorded which). This TCR was sampled from a male donor with ankylosing spondylitis or in good health (not recorded which). CDR3 protein: CASSFLTGSSYNEQFF. The CDR3 nucleotides are TGTGCCAGCAGCTTCCTGACAGGTTCCTCTTACAATGAGCAGTTCTTC. Full variable domain (missing parts from reference TRBV5-6 and TRBJ2-1): DAGVTQSPTHLIKTRGQQVTLRCSPKSGHDTVSWYQQALGQGPQFIFQYYEEEERQRGNFPDRFSGHQFPNYSSELNVNALLLGDSALYLCASSFLTGSSYNEQFFGPGTRLTVL.